This entry is about one T cell receptor (beta chain). This clonotype was found many times. This receptor's antigen is unknown. No much larger clone is present one base from it, and per-base qualities are unavailable. The sample belongs to a study of early T cells in non-severe SARS-CoV-2 infection (dated by TCRdb to 2020 to 2022). Background for the entire study: Because TCR sequencing relied on bulk RNA taken from unsorted whole blood, pairing of alpha and beta chains was not possible. Findings and caveats that apply to the study as a whole: VDJdb matching was skewed toward anti-spike CD8 responses and likely underestimated virus-specific expansions by missing private and CD4 specificities.

V loses 11 bases of germline sequence and J loses 5 bases, and the interval between the two ends is 13 bases. From its cysteine to its phenylalanine, the CDR3 spans 11 amino acids. Only CDR3 DNA is held: 33 bases, read in frame from base 1. This was a case-control study nested in a cohort of healthcare workers in London, UK, who had nasopharyngeal swab PCR tests and blood samples taken every week. Healthcare workers were recruited between 23 and 31 March 2020, during the week of the UK lockdown, and were followed weekly for up to roughly 15 weeks. Library construction relied on 5' RACE. Sequenced on a NextSeq 500. In the TCR library protocol, unique molecular identifiers were attached to individual cDNA molecules to correct for PCR bias and sequencing error. Both TCR alpha and beta chains were sequenced, and tight co-correlation was observed between alpha and beta sequence abundances in each sample. Concerning the study's data processing: Decombinator V4 was used to perform V gene, J gene and CDR3 annotation of TCR sequences. TCRs were defined as expanded if a significant change between any two time points was detected under a Poisson model with p below 0.0001. TCR abundances were normalised to the total number of TCRs sequenced per sample and expressed as counts per million. MAIT TCRs were defined by TRAV1-2 paired with TRAJ12, TRAJ20 or TRAJ33, and iNKT TCRs by TRAV10 paired with TRAJ18. VDJdb, accessed 1 November 2021, was searched for CMV, EBV and SARS-CoV-2 annotated TCRs, excluding TCRs annotated for multiple antigens. TCRdb reworked the public reads: Q25 trimming with fastp, MiXCR clone assembly, productive beta chains retained. Each entry is one CDR3 protein sequence, shown with its most common DNA and genes. It is TCRdb's table, rather than the study itself, that gives the V and J calls and clone size. The table for this sample lists fewer than 85,000 distinct CDR3 sequences; over 9% of them were counted only once. The ten largest account for 4.8% of the sample.

This clonotype was sampled from an adult who was a healthcare worker with PCR-confirmed SARS-CoV-2 infection or an uninfected control (not recorded which). The sequencing sample was made of whole blood. Recombination joined TRBV6-7 with TRBJ2-7; no confident D gene assignment can be made. TRBV6-7 belongs to the ORF category, with a function that is uncertain. The DNA sequence is TGTGCCCCCGGCCTAGGTGACGAGCAGTACTTC. It is translated as CAPGLGDEQYF.